The present T cell receptor (beta chain) was sequenced within a study of T-cell memory formation after mild COVID-19. V shed 3 bases, J shed 9 bases, and the junction held 5 bases outside the gene matches. The CDR3 spans 15 residues. Looked up from germline, CDR1 is SGDLS and CDR2 is YYNGEE. TCRdb processed the 5' RACE reads anew with MiXCR; each CDR3 protein has one entry. The sample lists about 450,000 distinct CDR3 sequences; about 25% were seen once. This chain uses TRBV9 with TRBJ2-1; the match to TRBD2 covers 14 bases. Sequencing was performed on PBMCs or a T cell subset sorted from them (not recorded which). The receptor's source is an adult woman who had mild COVID-19 (a few samples of this study predate the infection). Cell type and time point are not known. The CDR3 protein is CASSDGLAGGLEQFF. CDR3 DNA sequence: TGTGCCAGCAGCGATGGACTAGCGGGAGGACTTGAGCAGTTCTTC.